This T cell receptor beta chain was captured by sequencing in a study of cytomegalovirus exposure and HLA in healthy donors. Study information: Assignment to the Caucasian-associated ancestry cluster applied to around 76% of the approximately 400 genotyped donors.

V lost 0 bases and J lost 0; bases outside the gene matches: 9. Germline values: CDR1 SGDLS, CDR2 YYNGEE. CDR3 length: 18 residues. In the PCR, 60 Vbeta and 13 Jbeta primers were used. This table comes from immunoSEQ multiplex PCR, and its TCRdb copy is limited to in-frame clones, with some not included. The sample includes 300,000 or so clones, approximately 85% of them seen just once. The origin of this receptor is a woman aged 40 to 50 in good health and CMV-seropositive. The chain links TRBV9 to TRBJ2-1; the match to TRBD1 covers 7 bases. Sequencing was carried out using PBMCs. This chain's CDR3 is CASSVVEIGDSSYNEQFF. CDR3 in DNA: TGTGCCAGCAGCGTAGTAGAGATCGGGGACAGCTCCTACAATGAGCAGTTCTTC.